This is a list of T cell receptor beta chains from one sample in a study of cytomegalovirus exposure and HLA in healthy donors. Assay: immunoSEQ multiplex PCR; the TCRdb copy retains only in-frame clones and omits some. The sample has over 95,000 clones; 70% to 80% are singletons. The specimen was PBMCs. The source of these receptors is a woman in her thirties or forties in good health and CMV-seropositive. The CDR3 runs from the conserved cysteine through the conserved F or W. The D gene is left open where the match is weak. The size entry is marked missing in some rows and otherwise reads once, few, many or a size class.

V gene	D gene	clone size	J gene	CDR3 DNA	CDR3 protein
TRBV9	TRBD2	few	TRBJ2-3	TGTGCCAGCAGCGTAGACATAAGCGGGGGGGCAATAGATACGCAGTATTTT	CASSVDISGGAIDTQYF
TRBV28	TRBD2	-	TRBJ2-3	TGTGCCGTGGGGACTATCCACGGCCCAGATACGCAGTATTTT	CAVGTIHGPDTQYF
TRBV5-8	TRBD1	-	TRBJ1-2	TGTGCCAGCAGCTTGCAGGGGGCCTATGGCTACACCTTC	CASSLQGAYGYTF
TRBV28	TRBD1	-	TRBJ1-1	TGTGCCAGCAGTCCTGGACAGGGATACACTGAAGCTTTCTTT	CASSPGQGYTEAFF
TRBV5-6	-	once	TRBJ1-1	TGTGCCAGCAGCTTGGCTCATCGGGGGGCTTTCTTT	CASSLAHRGAFF
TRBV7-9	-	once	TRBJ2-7	TGTGCCAGCAGCGTAGACGGGGTCACCTACGAGCAGTACTTC	CASSVDGVTYEQYF
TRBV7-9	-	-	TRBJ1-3	TGTGCCAGCAGCTTAGGTACAGCCGCTGGAAACACCATATATTTT	CASSLGTAAGNTIYF
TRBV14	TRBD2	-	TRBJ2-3	TGTGCCACTGGGACTAGCGGGGCAGATACGCAGTATTTT	CATGTSGADTQYF
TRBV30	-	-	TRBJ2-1	TGTGCCTGGACCCCCTTACGCGGCCGAAAGAATGAGCAGTTCTTC	CAWTPLRGRKNEQFF
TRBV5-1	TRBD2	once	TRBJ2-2	TGCGCCAGCAGCTCCCAGCGGGGGGGCCCCGGGGAGCTGTTTTTT	CASSSQRGGPGELFF
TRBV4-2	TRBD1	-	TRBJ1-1	TGTGCCAGCAGCCAAGACGCGCAGGGGGCGTGGACTGAAGCTTTCTTT	CASSQDAQGAWTEAFF
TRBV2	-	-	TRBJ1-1	TGTGCCAGCAGTAAGAAGACAGTGAACACTGAAGCTTTCTTT	CASSKKTVNTEAFF
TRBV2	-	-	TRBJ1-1	TGTGCCAGCAGGGCCGACAGAGCCATGAACACTGAAGCTTTCTTT	CASRADRAMNTEAFF
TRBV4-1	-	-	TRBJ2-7	TGCGCCAGCAGCCAAGCCGTCTCGAGCTCCTACGAGCAGTACTTC	CASSQAVSSSYEQYF
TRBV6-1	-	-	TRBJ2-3	TGTGCCAGCAGTGTTTCCAGGGTTTTTTCCACAGATACGCAGTATTTT	CASSVSRVFSTDTQYF
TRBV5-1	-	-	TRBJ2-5	TGCGCCAGCAGCTTGTTAGCGGAGACCCAGTACTTC	CASSLLAETQYF
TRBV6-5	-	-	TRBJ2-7	TGTGCCAGCAGTTATGAAGGGGTCAGGCTGGGGGAGCAGTACTTC	CASSYEGVRLGEQYF
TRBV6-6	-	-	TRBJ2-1	TGTGCCAGCAGTCCAATGGACTATGAGCAGTTCTTC	CASSPMDYEQFF
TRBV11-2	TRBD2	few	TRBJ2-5	TGTGCCAGCAGCTTAGATTTTGTAGCGGGGGGGAGAGAGACCCAGTACTTC	CASSLDFVAGGRETQYF
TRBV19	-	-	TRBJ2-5	TGTGCCAGTAGTATTGGGGCCCAGTGGGAGACCCAGTACTTC	CASSIGAQWETQYF
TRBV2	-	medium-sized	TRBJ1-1	TGTGCCAGCAGCGGTATCAAAGGACAGACTGTGAACACTGAAGCTTTCTTT	CASSGIKGQTVNTEAFF
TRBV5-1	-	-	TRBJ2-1	TGCGCCAGCAGTAACCCGGGATTACAAGCTTTTAATGAGCAGTTCTTC	CASSNPGLQAFNEQFF
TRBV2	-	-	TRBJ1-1	TGTGCCAGCAGCTCCAGGGTGGGCTGGGGGGCTGAAGCTTTCTTT	CASSSRVGWGAEAFF
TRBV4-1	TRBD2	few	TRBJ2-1	TGCGCCAGCAGCCAGGGTTCCCAGCGGGGGGGCCGCAATGAGCAGTTCTTC	CASSQGSQRGGRNEQFF
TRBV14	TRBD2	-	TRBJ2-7	TGTGCCAGCAGCCCCCTGACTAGCGGGGGACTGTACGAGCAGTACTTC	CASSPLTSGGLYEQYF
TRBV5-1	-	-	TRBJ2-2	TGCGCCAGCAGCTTGGCCGGGACCGGGGAGCTGTTTTTT	CASSLAGTGELFF
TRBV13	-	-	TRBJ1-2	TGTGCCAGCAGCTTAATAGGGAGAAGGTATGGCTACACCTTC	CASSLIGRRYGYTF
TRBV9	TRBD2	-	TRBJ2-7	TGTGCCAGCAGCGTTCAGGCGGGGGACCGGGCCACCGAGCAGTACTTC	CASSVQAGDRATEQYF
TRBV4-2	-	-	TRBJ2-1	TGTGCCAGCAGCCAATTCGGGGACTCCTACAATGAGCAGTTCTTC	CASSQFGDSYNEQFF
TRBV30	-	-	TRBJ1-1	TGTGCCTGGAGTGTAGGGGAGGACACTGAAGCTTTCTTT	CAWSVGEDTEAFF
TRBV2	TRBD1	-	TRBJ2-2	TGTGCCAGCAGACCCGGATATGGACAGGGGAACACCGGGGAGCTGTTTTTT	CASRPGYGQGNTGELFF
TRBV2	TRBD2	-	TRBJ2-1	TGTGCCAGCACCACCATGGGACTAGCGGATAATGAGCAGTTCTTC	CASTTMGLADNEQFF
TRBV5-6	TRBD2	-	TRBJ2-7	TGTGCCAGCAGCTCCTGGGGGGGTGCCTACGAGCAGTACTTC	CASSSWGGAYEQYF
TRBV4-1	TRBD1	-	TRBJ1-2	TGCGCCAGCAGCCCGACTGGGACAGAACAGTATGGCTACACCTTC	CASSPTGTEQYGYTF
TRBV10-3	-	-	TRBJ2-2	TGTGCCATCAGGGCCGGGGGGCAGACAAGCACCGGGGAGCTGTTTTTT	CAIRAGGQTSTGELFF
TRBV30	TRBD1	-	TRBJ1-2	TGTGCCTGGAGTACAGGGGATAGTGGCTACACCTTC	CAWSTGDSGYTF
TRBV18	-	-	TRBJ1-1	TGTGCCAGCTCACCAAGACCAGGTTCGAACACTGAAGCTTTCTTT	CASSPRPGSNTEAFF
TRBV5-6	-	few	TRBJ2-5	TGTGCCAGCAGCTCTACGACCCCAAAATCGGGAGAGACCCAGTACTTC	CASSSTTPKSGETQYF
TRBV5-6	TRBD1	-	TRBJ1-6	TGTGCCAGCAGCTGGGGACAGGGGAATTCACCCCTCCACTTT	CASSWGQGNSPLHF
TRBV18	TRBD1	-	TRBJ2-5	TGTGCCAGCTCCGCTCAACCGGGACAGCGGAAAGAGACCCAGTACTTC	CASSAQPGQRKETQYF
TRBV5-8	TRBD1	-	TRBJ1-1	TGTGCCAGCAGGTCGGACAGGGGGCGACGGAGTGAAGCTTTCTTT	CASRSDRGRRSEAFF